Listed here are 20 T cell receptor beta chains from one sample, sequenced in a study of regulatory T cells in long-lasting Graves disease. Through Arm-PCR of CDR3 regions and iRepertoire HTBI primers, TCR beta libraries were built. Each CDR3 protein gets one entry after TCRdb re-called the multiplex PCR reads with MiXCR. This sample has 400,000 to 500,000 distinct CDR3 sequences; 14% occur once, and the top ten carry roughly a sixth. The time point was: newly diagnosed GD, antithyroid drugs for less than 3 months. RNA extracted from PBMCs served as the sequencing template. These same data were also listed under a study on T cells in Graves' hyperthyroidism and ophthalmopathy.

Specimen: peripheral blood mononuclear cells (PBMCs), collected at new diagnosis, from a patient treated with antithyroid drugs. The receptors were sampled from a woman in her forties or fifties with Graves disease.

The chain employs TRBV6-2 or TRBV6-3 and TRBJ2-7; 9 bases match TRBD1. The CDR3 totals 14 residues. Looked up from germline, CDR1 is MNHEY and CDR2 is SVGEGT. V was clipped by 4 bases and J by 6 bases; unmatched bases: 7. The CDR3, as DNA: TGTGCCAGCAGTTGGACAGGGGCAAATAGCGAGCAGTACTTC. This sequence encodes CASSWTGANSEQYF.

This clonotype was seen at least ten times. The rearrangement uses TRBV28 and TRBJ2-1; the D is unclear. The CDR3 runs to 14 residues. The ends were cut back, 7 bases at V and 10 bases at J, with 20 bases in the middle. In germline, CDR1 is MDHEN, CDR2 SYDVKM. The CDR3 coding sequence is TGTGCCAGCACCCTTACCACCCCACTGGGGGAGCAGTTCTTC. Its protein product is CASTLTTPLGEQFF.

The rearrangement uses TRBV3-1 and TRBJ2-1, with 9 nucleotides matching TRBD1. The germline gives CDR1 LGHDT, CDR2 YNNKEL (reference sequence). The CDR3 is 15 amino acids. The V gene end was trimmed by 1 base and the J gene end by 2 bases; junction bases not matched to a gene: 0. This CDR3 reads CASSQGTGAYNEQFF. CDR3 bases: TGTGCCAGCAGCCAAGGGACAGGGGCCTACAATGAGCAGTTCTTC.

The chain joins TRBV6-5 to TRBJ2-1, with 8 bases lining up with TRBD2. The V segment lost 2 bases and the J segment 4 bases; nucleotides outside the gene matches: 13. Per the germline V gene, CDR1 is MNHEY and CDR2 is SVGAGI. This CDR3 is built from 18 residues. The CDR3 region has the DNA TGTGCCAGCAGTTACCCTCCCATAGCGGGAAATCCGTACAATGAGCAGTTCTTC. As protein: CASSYPPIAGNPYNEQFF.

J is TRBJ2-1 and V is TRBV24-1; TRBD1 agrees at 7 bases. V trimming: 6 bases; J trimming: 5 bases; junction bases outside the gene matches: 15. This CDR3 is built from 17 residues. Germline assignment: CDR1 KGHDR and CDR2 SFDVKD. In nucleotides, the CDR3 is TGTGCCACCAGTCCAGGAAACAGGGGCGGTTTTAACAATGAGCAGTTCTTC. Translated: CATSPGNRGGFNNEQFF.

This clonotype was seen only a few times. The chain joins TRBV9 to TRBJ1-2; D is possibly TRBD1 (6 bases). The CDR3 has 16 amino acids. Per germline, CDR1 SGDLS and CDR2 YYNGEE. V was shortened by 0 bases and J by 0 bases, with 12 bases between the two germline ends. CDR3 bases: TGTGCCAGCAGCGTAGGGGGGACACCAACTAACTATGGCTACACCTTC. Encoded protein: CASSVGGTPTNYGYTF.

This clonotype was seen many times. The gene calls are TRBV7-2 and TRBJ1-5, with 9 nucleotides matching TRBD1. The trim removed 2 bases at V and 6 bases at J, leaving 2 bases unmatched. This CDR3 contains 14 residues. Germline V gene data show CDR1 as SGHTA and CDR2 as FQGNSA. CDR3 in amino acids: CASSLTGGIQPQHF. The CDR3 DNA reads as TGTGCCAGCAGCTTAACAGGGGGCATTCAGCCCCAGCATTTT.

This clonotype was observed a few times. The chain carries TRBV7-9 and TRBJ2-1, with 10 bases fitting TRBD2. The CDR3 contains 16 residues. Per germline, CDR1 SEHNR and CDR2 FQNEAQ (reference sequence). J was trimmed by 7 bases and V by 1 base; bases with no gene match: 7. The CDR3 DNA sequence: TGTGCCAGCAGCTTAGGCACTAGCGGGATAGGAAATGAGCAGTTCTTC. It is translated as CASSLGTSGIGNEQFF.

The V gene is TRBV30, the J gene TRBJ1-5; possibly TRBD1 for D (6 bases). Trimming left V 0 bases short and J 2 bases short, with 14 bases between. CDR3 size: 16 residues. Looked up from germline, CDR1 is GTSNPN and CDR2 is SVGIG (reference sequence). CDR3: CAWSVPGVPGNQPQHF. The CDR3 region has the DNA TGTGCCTGGAGTGTACCAGGGGTGCCGGGCAATCAGCCCCAGCATTTT.

V and J are TRBV29-1 and TRBJ2-3; weak D call: TRBD2 (5 bases). The CDR3 spans 13 residues. CDR1 is SQVTM and CDR2 is ANQGSEA in the germline V gene. Trimming stripped 6 bases from V and 6 bases from J, with 16 bases between. The CDR3 DNA sequence: TGCAGCGTCCGCCCCTCGGGGTGGGATACGCAGTATTTT. As protein: CSVRPSGWDTQYF.

In its sample, this clonotype was seen many times. The chain joins TRBV28 to TRBJ2-3; D possibly uses TRBD1 or TRBD2 (6 bases each). Trimming cost V 4 bases and J 1 base, with 21 bases left between them. CDR1 is MDHEN and CDR2 is SYDVKM in the germline V gene. CDR3 length: 18 amino acids. CDR3 protein: CASSSGWTDRLGTDTQYF. In DNA, the CDR3 is TGTGCCAGCAGTTCAGGGTGGACAGACAGACTAGGCACAGATACGCAGTATTTT.

This clonotype was detected a few times. The rearrangement uses TRBV7-8 and TRBJ1-3; D uncertain. CDR3 length: 12 residues. The V and J ends lost 5 bases and 6 bases respectively, with 8 bases between them. CDR1 is SGHVS, CDR2 FQNEAQ, per germline. CDR3 sequence: CASSPSVNTIYF. The CDR3 DNA follows: TGTGCCAGCAGCCCCAGCGTAAACACCATATATTTT.

About this clonotype: A read error may explain this, as a much larger clone is one base away. The conserved phenylalanine or tryptophan normally closing the CDR3 is absent here, so this likely arose from a read error. This sequence joins TRBV2 and TRBJ2-7; 7 positions agree with TRBD1. Germline assignment: CDR1 SNHLY and CDR2 FYNNEI. The length of the CDR3 is 13 residues. The V segment lost 2 bases and the J segment 3 bases; nucleotides outside the gene matches: 1. Here the CDR3 reads CASSERGHYEQYL. The CDR3 nucleotides read TGTGCCAGCAGTGAAAGGGGGCACTACGAGCAGTACCTC.

The chain is built from TRBV6-1 and TRBJ2-2; the match to TRBD2 covers 12 bases. After removal of 7 bases from V and 0 bases from J, the junction contained 12 bases not matched to a gene. This CDR3 is 19 amino acids long. The germline gives CDR1 MNHNS, CDR2 SASEGT. The CDR3, as DNA: TGTGCCAGCAAATTCCCGAGGGCTAGCGGGAGGGCGAACACCGGGGAGCTGTTTTTT. Encoded protein: CASKFPRASGRANTGELFF.

This clonotype was observed at least ten times. The chain recombines TRBV20-1 with TRBJ2-7; 9 nucleotides match TRBD2. Unmatched junction bases numbered 27, after V lost 4 bases and J lost 2 bases. CDR3 length equals 21 residues. Germline loops: CDR1 DFQATT, CDR2 SNEGSKA (reference sequence). The CDR3 loop is CSAKASRQRAQRLAAAYEQYF. The CDR3 bases are TGCAGTGCTAAAGCATCACGACAGCGAGCCCAGAGACTAGCGGCGGCCTACGAGCAGTACTTC.

The chain uses TRBV12-3 or TRBV12-4 and TRBJ1-4; the D gene is possibly TRBD1 (6 bases). Trimming took off 6 bases at V and 6 bases at J, with 20 bases between the two ends. There are 16 residues in the CDR3. CDR3 sequence (DNA): TGTGCCAGCAGCTCACCCCGGGACACGGGAGATGAAAAACTGTTTTTT. Its translation: CASSSPRDTGDEKLFF.

This clonotype was observed many times. V usage is TRBV12-3 or TRBV12-4 and J usage is TRBJ1-6; TRBD1 agrees at 10 bases. This CDR3 has 14 amino acids. The V gene end was trimmed by 6 bases and the J gene end by 8 bases; junction bases not matched to a gene: 4. The CDR3 is CASRLTGGYSPLHF. The CDR3 nucleotides are TGTGCCAGCAGACTGACAGGGGGCTATTCACCCCTCCACTTT.

This clonotype appeared a few times. The V call is TRBV6-1, the J call TRBJ2-1; D uncertain. V lost 9 bases to trimming and J lost 11 bases, with 8 bases between them. CDR1 and CDR2 (germline): MNHNS, SASEGT. The CDR3 has 9 residues. The CDR3 region is CARTSKQFF. The CDR3 nucleotides read TGTGCCAGGACTTCGAAGCAGTTCTTC.

This clonotype was seen at least ten times. The V gene is TRBV5-1, the J gene TRBJ2-1; the D call may be TRBD1 or TRBD2 (5 bases each). The V gene lost 4 bases and the J gene lost 9 bases, with 14 bases spanning the gap. This CDR3 region has 13 residues. In germline, CDR1 is SGHRS, CDR2 YFSETQ. CDR3 protein: CASSRDPGVEQFF. The CDR3 region has the DNA TGCGCCAGCAGCAGGGACCCCGGGGTTGAGCAGTTCTTC. Drawing the rest from reference TRBV5-1 and TRBJ2-1, the complete variable domain is KAGVTQTPRYLIKTRGQQVTLSCSPISGHRSVSWYQQTPGQGLQFLFEYFSETQRNKGNFPGRFSGRQFSNSRSEMNVSTLELGDSALYLCASSRDPGVEQFFGPGTRLTVL.

This clonotype occurred many times. This sequence joins TRBV18 and TRBJ2-1; no clear D gene. Germline V gene data show CDR1 as KGHSH and CDR2 as LQKENI. The CDR3 has 15 residues. Deletions cut 2 bases from V and 0 bases from J, with 8 bases between. DNA of the CDR3: TGTGCCAGCTCACCAGGGGAAGGCTCCTACAATGAGCAGTTCTTC. Encoded protein: CASSPGEGSYNEQFF.